This passage covers 25 T cell receptor beta chains from one sample sequenced in a study of CD8+CD57+ T cells in acquired aplastic anemia. All patients picked for sequencing had shown, by flow cytometry, an expansion of CD8+CD57+ cells. Profiling that covered TCR beta VDJ and CDR3 relied on genomic DNA as its template. TCRdb independently ran MiXCR on the reads; one entry per CDR3 protein. The sample yields some 180,000 distinct CDR3 sequences, around 50% seen once. The sample consisted of sorted CD4+, CD8+, or CD8+CD57+ T cells (not recorded which) from PBMCs. The receptor set was obtained from a human donor with aplastic anemia.

On this clonotype itself: One junction end does not reproduce the germline sequence, and a read error may be involved. The chain has TRBV6-1 and TRBJ2-2; D is possibly TRBD1 (6 bases). CDR3 length: 16 residues. The germline V gene has CDR1 MNHNS and CDR2 SASEGT. The CDR3 here is CASRKQGQTYTGELSF. CDR3 sequence (DNA): TGTGCCAGCAGAAAACAGGGCCAGACGTACACCGGGGAGCTGTCTTTT.

The chain employs TRBV5-1 and TRBJ1-2; no firm D call. The V gene's germline CDR1 is SGHRS and CDR2 YFSETQ. CDR3 length equals 9 residues. V lost 8 bases and J 3 bases, leaving 2 bases between the germline ends. The CDR3 DNA reads TGCGCCAGTTACTATGGCTACACCTTC. Its protein product is CASYYGYTF. Full variable domain (remainder filled in from reference TRBV5-1 and TRBJ1-2): KAGVTQTPRYLIKTRGQQVTLSCSPISGHRSVSWYQQTPGQGLQFLFEYFSETQRNKGNFPGRFSGRQFSNSRSEMNVSTLELGDSALYLCASYYGYTFGSGTRLTVV.

This clonotype was observed a handful of times. No conserved phenylalanine or tryptophan is present at the end of the CDR3, so a read error is the likely explanation. The chain is built from TRBV6-1 and TRBJ1-2, with D possibly being TRBD1 (6 bases). The V gene lost 7 bases and the J gene lost 7 bases, with 19 bases spanning the gap. Germline values: CDR1 MNHNS, CDR2 SASEGT. This CDR3 contains 14 residues. The CDR3 sequence: CASTQGQPSGGYTS. DNA for the CDR3: TGTGCCAGCACCCAAGGACAGCCGTCTGGTGGCTACACCTCC.

The chain combines TRBV4-2 with TRBJ1-4; possible D gene TRBD1, 5 bases. The CDR3 is 16 amino acids. V lost 0 bases to trimming and J lost 8 bases, with 16 bases between them. The germline V gene encodes CDR1 LGHNA and CDR2 YNFKEQ. In DNA form, the CDR3 reads TGTGCCAGCAGCCAAGATATTGAGGCATCAGGGGAAAAACTGTTTTTT. Its translation is CASSQDIEASGEKLFF.

This clonotype came up many times. The chain recombines TRBV19 with TRBJ2-1, with 10 bases matching TRBD1. The CDR3 spans 13 residues. Germline CDR1 and CDR2: LNHDA and SQIVND (reference sequence). The junction had 5 bases not matched to a gene; V was cut back by 8 bases and J by 7 bases. The CDR3 reads CASSRTGGNEQFF. The DNA for the CDR3 is TGTGCCAGTTCTCGGACAGGGGGTAATGAGCAGTTCTTC.

This clonotype was seen only a few times. The chain employs TRBV29-1 and TRBJ2-7; D gene unclear. Trimming stripped 0 bases from V and 4 bases from J, with 4 bases between. From germline, CDR1 is SQVTM and CDR2 ANQGSEA. CDR3 length equals 11 residues. CDR3 in DNA: TGCAGCGTTGAAGAGGGTTACGAGCAGTACTTC. Amino acids: CSVEEGYEQYF.

About this clonotype: Given the absence of the conserved phenylalanine or tryptophan at the CDR3 end, a read error is likely. It is unclear where the CDR3 begins or ends on the DNA, so no DNA is shown, and the CDR3 is as TCRdb lists it. The V call is TRBV11-1, the J call TRBJ2-7; no check of the table's D call, TRBD1, against the DNA was made. The CDR3 extends over 14 residues, inclusive of both ends. The germline CDR1 and CDR2 sequences are SGHAT and FQDESV (reference sequence). The CDR3 loop is CASSRQGFSYEHYL.

This clonotype occurred many times. The chain carries TRBV13 and TRBJ1-2, with TRBD1 matching over 8 bases. Germline assignment: CDR1 PRHDT and CDR2 FYEKMQ (reference sequence). The CDR3 has 14 amino acids. Trimming cost V 5 bases and J 6 bases; bases outside gene matches: 8. The CDR3 protein is CASSLRGRWHGYTF. Here the CDR3 DNA reads TGTGCCAGCAGCCTCAGGGGGCGCTGGCATGGCTACACCTTC. The full variable domain, completed using reference TRBV13 and TRBJ1-2, is AAGVIQSPRHLIKEKRETATLKCYPIPRHDTVYWYQQGPGQDPQFLISFYEKMQSDKGSIPDRFSAQQFSDYHSELNMSSLELGDSALYFCASSLRGRWHGYTFGSGTRLTVV.

This clonotype showed up just once. The chain couples TRBV24-1 to TRBJ1-3; D may be TRBD1 (5 bases). Germline V gene data show CDR1 as KGHDR and CDR2 as SFDVKD. CDR3 length: 16 residues. Trimming took off 0 bases at V and 8 bases at J, with 16 bases between the two ends. The CDR3 sequence: CATSDLWQGDGYTIYF. The CDR3 DNA reads as TGTGCCACCAGTGATTTGTGGCAGGGTGATGGCTACACCATATATTTT.

The V gene is TRBV7-7, the J gene TRBJ1-1; TRBD1 matches at 8 bases. Germline V gene sequence: CDR1 SSHAT, CDR2 FNYEAQ (reference sequence). This CDR3 region has 14 residues. After removal of 5 bases from V and 6 bases from J, the junction contained 8 bases not matched to a gene. CDR3 DNA: TGTGCCAGCAGCAGAGGACAGGGTTTGTCTGAAGCTTTCTTT. Its translation is CASSRGQGLSEAFF.

V gene TRBV10-3 combines with J gene TRBJ1-3; 7 bases line up with TRBD1. Trimming at V came to 8 bases and at J to 0 bases, leaving 1 base not matched to a gene. This CDR3 has 13 residues. Germline loops: CDR1 ENHRY, CDR2 SYGVKD. The CDR3 bases are TGTGCCATCCGGGACAGCTCTGGAAACACCATATATTTT. It codes for CAIRDSSGNTIYF.

Ten or more counts support this clonotype. This chain links TRBV6-5 with TRBJ1-1; TRBD1 is a possible D gene (6 bases). This CDR3 has 14 amino acids. Trimming took off 5 bases at V and 1 base at J, with 11 bases between the two ends. Germline loops: CDR1 MNHEY, CDR2 SVGAGI. The CDR3 DNA reads as TGTGCCAGCAGTCGCCGACAGGAGAACACTGAAGCTTTCTTT. It yields the protein CASSRRQENTEAFF.

This clonotype was seen only a few times. The genes are TRBV7-6 and TRBJ1-6; 8 nucleotides agree with TRBD1. Germline assignment: CDR1 SGHVS and CDR2 FNYEAQ. Trimming cost V 1 base and J 10 bases; bases outside gene matches: 6. The CDR3 has 15 amino acids. The CDR3 bases are TGTGCCAGCAGCTTAGAAGACAGGGGAGACTCACCCCTCCACTTT. It specifies CASSLEDRGDSPLHF.

With regard to this clonotype: This clone may be a read error of a much larger clone one base away. This chain links TRBV6-1 with TRBJ2-5; tentatively, D is TRBD2 (6 bases). The length of the CDR3 is 14 residues. The germline V gene encodes CDR1 MNHNS and CDR2 SASEGT. CDR3 in amino acids: CASRFRDLQEAQYF. The CDR3 DNA is TGTGCCAGCAGATTCCGGGACTTACAAGAGGCCCAGTACTTC.

Remarks on this clonotype: Just one base apart from a much larger clone, this may be a read error. The V call is TRBV5-1, the J call TRBJ2-3, with TRBD2 matching 8 bases. This CDR3 has 15 amino acids. Germline lookup yields CDR1 SGHRS and CDR2 YFSETQ. V gave up 1 base and J gave up 4 bases; unmatched junction bases: 5. The CDR3 nucleotides read TGCGCCAGCAGCTTGACCGGGGGGGCCTCAGATACGCAGTATTTT. Its translation: CASSLTGGASDTQYF.

The chain couples TRBV12-5 to TRBJ1-3, with a tentative D call TRBD1 (6 bases). Per the germline V gene, CDR1 is LGHNT and CDR2 is FRNRAP. The CDR3 is 18 amino acids. Trimming removed 1 base at V and 0 bases at J, with 16 bases between. The CDR3 region is CASGLAGKDSASGNTIYF. The CDR3 nucleotides read TGTGCTAGTGGTTTGGCTGGCAAGGACAGCGCCTCTGGAAACACCATATATTTT.

The genes are TRBV29-1 and TRBJ2-7; 9 bases are a match to TRBD1. Trimming cost V 8 bases and J 6 bases; bases outside gene matches: 20. CDR1 and CDR2 from the germline V gene are SQVTM and ANQGSEA. The CDR3 runs to 16 residues. CDR3 in DNA: TGCAGCATACGCCCCTTCTGGGGACAGGGAGGCCTCGAGCAGTACTTC. Translating it yields CSIRPFWGQGGLEQYF.

This clonotype showed up many times. The chain is built from TRBV12-5 and TRBJ2-7, with a possible D match to TRBD1 (6 bases). With 4 bases removed from V and 3 bases from J, the gap between germline ends came to 13 bases. The germline CDR1 and CDR2 sequences are LGHNT and FRNRAP. The CDR3 length is 14 residues. The CDR3 nucleotides read TGTGCTAGTGGTTCCGAACAGGGATTCTACGAGCAGTACTTC. Its protein product is CASGSEQGFYEQYF. Drawing the rest from reference TRBV12-5 and TRBJ2-7, the complete variable domain is DARVTQTPRHKVTEMGQEVTMRCQPILGHNTVFWYRQTMMQGLELLAYFRNRAPLDDSGMPKDRFSAEMPDATLATLKIQPSEPRDSAVYFCASGSEQGFYEQYFGPGTRLTVT.

This clonotype was found many times. This chain links TRBV6-1 with TRBJ1-2; unclear D gene. Germline values: CDR1 MNHNS, CDR2 SASEGT. V dropped 6 bases and J dropped 5 bases, with 16 bases sitting between them. The CDR3 runs to 14 residues. CDR3 sequence (DNA): TGTGCCAGCAGCCAGGAAGAGGGTCGGTATGGCTACACCTTC. Protein product: CASSQEEGRYGYTF.

This chain connects TRBV6-2 or TRBV6-3 to TRBJ1-1, with TRBD1 matching 8 bases. The J segment lost 8 bases and the V segment lost 7 bases, leaving 6 bases of the junction unmatched. CDR1 and CDR2 from the germline V gene are MNHEY and SVGEGT. The CDR3 is 12 residues long. CDR3 residues: CASIRQGREAFF. DNA of the CDR3: TGTGCCAGCATCAGACAGGGGAGGGAAGCTTTCTTT.

The chain has TRBV25-1 and TRBJ2-2; unclear D gene. The V gene's germline CDR1 is MGHDK and CDR2 SYGVNS. The V gene lost 3 bases and the J gene lost 5 bases, with 7 bases spanning the gap. This CDR3 is built from 13 residues. The CDR3 DNA sequence: TGTGCCAGCAGTGAGGCGGTGACCGGGGAGCTGTTTTTT. It yields the protein CASSEAVTGELFF.

V is TRBV24-1 and J is TRBJ2-7; no clear D gene. Germline-derived CDR1 and CDR2 are KGHDR and SFDVKD. This CDR3 comprises 14 residues. The V end was cut by 6 bases, the J end by 6 bases, with 17 bases between. CDR3 DNA sequence: TGTGCCACCAGTATCCACGGCCCCCCATCCGAGCAGTACTTC. Translation: CATSIHGPPSEQYF.

This rearrangement joins TRBV24-1 to TRBJ2-3; D is undetermined. Deletions cut 5 bases from V and 0 bases from J, with 8 bases between. Germline loops: CDR1 KGHDR, CDR2 SFDVKD. The CDR3 is made up of 14 amino acids. The CDR3 DNA reads TGTGCCACCAGTGCTCGCTTTAGCACAGATACGCAGTATTTT. The encoded protein is CATSARFSTDTQYF.

Points on this clonotype: The junction departs from the called germline gene at one end, perhaps through a read error. The chain is built from TRBV20-1 and TRBJ1-6; D unclear. The CDR3 has 14 residues. Germline lookup yields CDR1 DFQATT and CDR2 SNEGSKA (reference sequence). The CDR3 sequence: CSARGGESASPPHF. CDR3 DNA: TGCAGTGCTAGAGGTGGAGAATCAGCTTCACCCCCCCACTTT.

The chain combines TRBV2 with TRBJ1-5; TRBD1 agrees at 9 bases. Germline V gene data show CDR1 as SNHLY and CDR2 as FYNNEI. The CDR3 has 14 amino acids. V gave up 4 bases and J gave up 6 bases; unmatched junction bases: 4. CDR3 DNA sequence: TGTGCCAGCAGTGGACAGACAGGGGGTCAGCCCCAGCATTTT. Translating gives CASSGQTGGQPQHF. The entire variable domain, with the rest obtained from reference TRBV2 and TRBJ1-5, is as follows: EPEVTQTPSHQVTQMGQEVILRCVPISNHLYFYWYRQILGQKVEFLVSFYNNEISEKSEIFDDQFSVERPDGSNFTLKIRSTKLEDSAMYFCASSGQTGGQPQHFGDGTRLSIL.